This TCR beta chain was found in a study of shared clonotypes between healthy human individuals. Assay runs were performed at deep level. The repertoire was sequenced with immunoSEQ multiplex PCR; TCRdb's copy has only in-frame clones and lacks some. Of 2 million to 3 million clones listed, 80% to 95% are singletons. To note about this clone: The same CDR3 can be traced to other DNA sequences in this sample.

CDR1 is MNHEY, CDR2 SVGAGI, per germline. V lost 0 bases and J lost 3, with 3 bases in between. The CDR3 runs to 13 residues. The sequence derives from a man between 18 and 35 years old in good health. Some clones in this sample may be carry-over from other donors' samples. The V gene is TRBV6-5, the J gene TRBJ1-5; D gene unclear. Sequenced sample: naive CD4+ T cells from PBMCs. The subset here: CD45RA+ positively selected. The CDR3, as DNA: TGTGCCAGCAGTTACTCCCCCAATCAGCCCCAGCATTTT. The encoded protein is CASSYSPNQPQHF.